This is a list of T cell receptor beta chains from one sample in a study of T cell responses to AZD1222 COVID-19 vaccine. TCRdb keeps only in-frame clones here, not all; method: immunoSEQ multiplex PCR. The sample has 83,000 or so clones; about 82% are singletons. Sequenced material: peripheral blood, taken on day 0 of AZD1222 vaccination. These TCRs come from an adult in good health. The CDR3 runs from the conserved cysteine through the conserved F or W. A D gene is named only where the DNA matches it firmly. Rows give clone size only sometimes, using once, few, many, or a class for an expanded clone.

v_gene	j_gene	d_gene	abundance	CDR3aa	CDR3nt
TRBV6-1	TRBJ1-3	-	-	CASSEMVSTIYF	TGTGCCAGCAGTGAAATGGTGAGCACCATATATTTT
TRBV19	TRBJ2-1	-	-	CASKEPSYNEQFF	TGTGCCAGTAAGGAGCCGTCCTACAATGAGCAGTTCTTC
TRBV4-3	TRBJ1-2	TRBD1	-	CASSRGTALNSNYGYTF	TGCGCCAGCAGCCGCGGGACAGCGCTCAACTCTAACTATGGCTACACCTTC
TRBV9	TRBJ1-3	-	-	CASSVSGVTGNTIYF	TGTGCCAGCAGCGTATCGGGGGTAACTGGAAACACCATATATTTT
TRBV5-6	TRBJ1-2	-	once	CASSLKTSNYGYTF	TGTGCCAGCAGCTTGAAGACATCTAACTATGGCTACACCTTC
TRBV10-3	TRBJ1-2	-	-	CAISGTLYGYTF	TGTGCCATCAGTGGGACTCTTTATGGCTACACCTTC
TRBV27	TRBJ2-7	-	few	CASSFGRETYEQYF	TGTGCCAGCAGTTTCGGCAGGGAAACCTACGAGCAGTACTTC
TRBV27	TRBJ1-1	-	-	CASRPVDGHTEAFF	TGTGCCAGCAGACCCGTGGACGGACACACTGAAGCTTTCTTT
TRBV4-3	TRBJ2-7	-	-	CASSQDWGGAYEQYF	TGCGCCAGCAGCCAAGATTGGGGCGGGGCCTACGAGCAGTACTTC
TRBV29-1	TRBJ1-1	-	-	CSVRLRPPGDTEAFF	TGCAGCGTTAGGTTGAGGCCCCCGGGGGACACTGAAGCTTTCTTT
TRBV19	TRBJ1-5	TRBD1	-	CASSSIRGQGTRSNQPQHF	TGTGCCAGTAGTTCTATTCGGGGACAGGGGACGAGGAGCAATCAGCCCCAGCATTTT
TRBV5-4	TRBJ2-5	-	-	CASSLSLSGETQYF	TGTGCCAGCAGCTTGTCTCTTAGCGGAGAGACCCAGTACTTC
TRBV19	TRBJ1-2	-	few	CASSPQRSNYGYTF	TGTGCCAGTAGTCCCCAGCGTTCTAACTATGGCTACACCTTC
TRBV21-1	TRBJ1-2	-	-	CASSNPIRTGPYGYTF	TGTGCCAGCAGCAACCCGATTAGGACAGGCCCCTATGGCTACACCTTC
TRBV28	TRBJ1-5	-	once	CASSLRGWGAHSNQPQHF	TGTGCCAGCAGTTTACGAGGATGGGGAGCTCATAGCAATCAGCCCCAGCATTTT
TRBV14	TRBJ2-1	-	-	CASSQDPRAGEQFF	TGTGCCAGCAGCCAAGATCCCAGGGCGGGAGAGCAGTTCTTC
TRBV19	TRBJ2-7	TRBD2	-	CASSILPGGNYEQYF	TGTGCCAGTAGTATTTTGCCGGGAGGCAACTACGAGCAGTACTTC
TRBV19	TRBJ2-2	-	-	CASSMVGGTGELFF	TGTGCCAGTAGTATGGTAGGGGGAACCGGGGAGCTGTTTTTT
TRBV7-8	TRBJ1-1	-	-	CASSLGTEAFF	TGTGCCAGCAGCTTAGGGACGGAAGCTTTCTTT
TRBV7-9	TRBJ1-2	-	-	CASITAGGSNYGYTF	TGTGCCAGCATCACTGCCGGGGGATCTAACTATGGCTACACCTTC
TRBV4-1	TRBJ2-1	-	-	CASSQVNEQFF	TGCGCCAGCAGCCAAGTAAATGAGCAGTTCTTC
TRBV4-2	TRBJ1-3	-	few	CASSQDNSGNTIYF	TGTGCCAGCAGCCAAGACAACTCTGGAAACACCATATATTTT